The clone carrying this T cell receptor (beta chain) was seen a single time. What it binds is not known. These data come from a study of T cell responses to AZD1222 COVID-19 vaccine. Study results and caveats: Clonal diversity was possibly underestimated, and the donors were mostly white British, with more females. Targets within unmutated variant regions were reportedly found for nearly half of spike-specific TCRs.

V shed 5 bases, J shed 7 bases, and the junction held 7 bases outside the gene matches. The CDR3 consists of 13 residues. From germline, CDR1 is SGHVS and CDR2 FNYEAQ. Method: immunoSEQ multiplex PCR; TCRdb's copy keeps in-frame clones and lacks some. The table has 120,000 to 150,000 clones, approximately 93% seen once. V usage is TRBV7-6 and J usage is TRBJ1-2, with 7 positions matching TRBD1. The sequence derives from an adult in good health. The material was peripheral blood, obtained on day 0 of MenACWY control vaccination. The CDR3 sequence is CASSPLQGSGYTF. CDR3 nucleotide sequence: TGTGCCAGCAGCCCTCTACAGGGGAGTGGCTACACCTTC.